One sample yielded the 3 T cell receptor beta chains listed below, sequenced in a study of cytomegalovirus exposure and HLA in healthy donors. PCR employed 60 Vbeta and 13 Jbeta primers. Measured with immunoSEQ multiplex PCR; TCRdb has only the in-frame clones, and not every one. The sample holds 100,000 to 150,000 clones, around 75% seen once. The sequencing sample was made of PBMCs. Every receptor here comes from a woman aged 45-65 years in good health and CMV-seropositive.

CDR3 nucleotides: TGTGCCATCAGTGGGTGGAGTAGGACAGGGGGCCCTCGTAATGGCTACACCTTC. Residues: CAISGWSRTGGPRNGYTF. The chain employs TRBV10-3 and TRBJ1-2, with TRBD1 matching 11 bases. Germline V lookup: CDR1 ENHRY, CDR2 SYGVKD. The CDR3 extends over 18 amino acids. With 4 bases clipped from V and 6 bases from J, the junction kept 16 bases outside the gene matches.

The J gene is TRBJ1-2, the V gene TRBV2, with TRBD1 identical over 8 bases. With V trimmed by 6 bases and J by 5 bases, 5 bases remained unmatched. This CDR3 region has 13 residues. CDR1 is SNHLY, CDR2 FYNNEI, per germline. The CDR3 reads CASRKDREYGYTF. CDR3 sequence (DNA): TGTGCCAGCAGAAAGGACAGGGAGTATGGCTACACCTTC.

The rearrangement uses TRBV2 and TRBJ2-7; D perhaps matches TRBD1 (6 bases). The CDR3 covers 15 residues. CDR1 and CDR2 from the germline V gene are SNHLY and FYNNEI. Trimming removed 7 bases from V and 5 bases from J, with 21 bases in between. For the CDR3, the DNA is TGTGCCAGCATCCCCCCGAGGGACATTTCCCACGAGCAGTACTTC. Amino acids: CASIPPRDISHEQYF.